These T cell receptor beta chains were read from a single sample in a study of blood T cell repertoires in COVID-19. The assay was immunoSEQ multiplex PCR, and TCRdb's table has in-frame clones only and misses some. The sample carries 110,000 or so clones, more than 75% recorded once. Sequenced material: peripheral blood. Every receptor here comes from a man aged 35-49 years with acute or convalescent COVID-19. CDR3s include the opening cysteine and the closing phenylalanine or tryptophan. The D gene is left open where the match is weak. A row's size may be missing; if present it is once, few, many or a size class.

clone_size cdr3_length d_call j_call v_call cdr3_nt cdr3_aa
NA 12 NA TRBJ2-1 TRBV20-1 TGCAGTGCTAATGATAAAATCAATGAGCAGTTCTTC CSANDKINEQFF
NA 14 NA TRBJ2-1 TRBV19 TGTGCCAGTGGCTCCGGGATTAACTACAATGAGCAGTTCTTC CASGSGINYNEQFF
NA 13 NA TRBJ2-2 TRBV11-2 TGTGCCAGCAGCTCACTAGACACCGGGGAGCTGTTTTTT CASSSLDTGELFF
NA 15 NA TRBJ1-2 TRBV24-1 TGTGCCACCAGTGATCGGAAACAGGGTAGTCATGGCTACACCTTC CATSDRKQGSHGYTF
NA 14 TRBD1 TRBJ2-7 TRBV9 TGTGCCAGCAGCGTAGGACAGGGGGCGCGGGAGCAGTACTTC CASSVGQGAREQYF
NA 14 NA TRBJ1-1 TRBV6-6 TGTGCCAGCGGGGTCGGGGTTGGCGACACTGAAGCTTTCTTT CASGVGVGDTEAFF
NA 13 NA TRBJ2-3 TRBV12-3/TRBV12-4 TGTGCCAGCAGCCTACTGGTGGCAGATACGCAGTATTTT CASSLLVADTQYF
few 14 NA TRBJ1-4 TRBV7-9 TGTGCCAGCAGCTTAGACAGGGCTGGCGAAAAACTGTTTTTT CASSLDRAGEKLFF
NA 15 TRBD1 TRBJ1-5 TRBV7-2 TGTGCCAGCAGCTTTTACAGGGGGATGAATCAGCCCCAGCATTTT CASSFYRGMNQPQHF
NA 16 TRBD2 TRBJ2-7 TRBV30 TGTGCCTGGAGTCGACTAGCGGGGCTGAGCTCCTACGAGCAGTACTTC CAWSRLAGLSSYEQYF
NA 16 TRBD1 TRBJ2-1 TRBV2 TGTGCCAGCAGTGAAGCGCTTCGGGCAGGGGGCAGTGAGCAGTTCTTC CASSEALRAGGSEQFF
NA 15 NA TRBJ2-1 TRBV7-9 TGTGCCAGCAGCTTTCTTATCAGCTCCTACAATGAGCAGTTCTTC CASSFLISSYNEQFF
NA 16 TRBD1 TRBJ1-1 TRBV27 TGTGCCAGCATCGGCGAGGACAGGATAATGAACACTGAAGCTTTCTTT CASIGEDRIMNTEAFF
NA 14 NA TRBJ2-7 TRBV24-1 TGTGCCACCAGTTCAGGGGACGGTTCCTACGAGCAGTACTTC CATSSGDGSYEQYF
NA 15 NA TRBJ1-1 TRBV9 TGTGCCAGCAGCCCCCACGGCGAGAGGGACACTGAAGCTTTCTTT CASSPHGERDTEAFF
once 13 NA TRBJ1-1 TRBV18 TGTGCCAGCTCACCAAGATCGGGGGCTGAAGCTTTCTTT CASSPRSGAEAFF
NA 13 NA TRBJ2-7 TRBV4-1 TGCGCCAGCAGTCGGACAGCCTCCTACGAGCAGTACTTC CASSRTASYEQYF
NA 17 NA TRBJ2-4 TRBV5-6 TGTGCCAGCAGCGAGGGACACCCTATGCCAGCCAAAAACATTCAGTACTTC CASSEGHPMPAKNIQYF
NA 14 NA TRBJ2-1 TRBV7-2 TGTGCCAGCAGCTTAGCTTTCCGGGACAATGAGCAGTTCTTC CASSLAFRDNEQFF
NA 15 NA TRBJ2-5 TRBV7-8 TGTGCCAGCAGCTTTTCTCAGGGGCGAAGGGAGACCCAGTACTTC CASSFSQGRRETQYF
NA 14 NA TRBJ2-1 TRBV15 TGTGCCACCAGCACCCTGGACACATACAATGAGCAGTTCTTC CATSTLDTYNEQFF
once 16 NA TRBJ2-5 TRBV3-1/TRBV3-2 TGTGCCAGCAGCCAAGATAGAGAAGCGTCCCGGGAGACCCAGTACTTC CASSQDREASRETQYF
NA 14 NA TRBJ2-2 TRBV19 TGTGCCAGTAGTATACCACAGGGTGCCGGGGAGCTGTTTTTT CASSIPQGAGELFF
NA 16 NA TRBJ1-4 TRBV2 TGTGCCAGCATCGAGCGTTCACGCGCGCCTAATGAAAAACTGTTTTTT CASIERSRAPNEKLFF
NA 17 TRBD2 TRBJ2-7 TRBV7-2 TGTGCCAGCAGCTTAACTAGCGGGGGACGGTCCCCCTACGAGCAGTACTTC CASSLTSGGRSPYEQYF
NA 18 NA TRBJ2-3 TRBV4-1 TGCGCCAGCAGCCAAATTGTCTTGGCCTACGAGGACACAGATACGCAGTATTTT CASSQIVLAYEDTDTQYF
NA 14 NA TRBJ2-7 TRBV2 TGTGCCAGCAGGAGGACAGAGAGCTCCTACGAGCAGTACTTC CASRRTESSYEQYF
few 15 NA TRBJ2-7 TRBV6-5 TGTGCCAGCAGTTACTCCGCGGCGAGCTCCTACGAGCAGTACTTC CASSYSAASSYEQYF
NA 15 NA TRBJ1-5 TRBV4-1 TGCGCCAGCAGCCAAGGCGCAGGGGGCAATCAGCCCCAGCATTTT CASSQGAGGNQPQHF
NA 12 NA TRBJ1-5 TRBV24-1 TGTGCCACCAGTGTCGATCTCGGGCCCCAGCATTTT CATSVDLGPQHF
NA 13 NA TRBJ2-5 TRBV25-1 TGTGCCAGCAGAGAGACAGTCCGGGAGACCCAGTACTTC CASRETVRETQYF
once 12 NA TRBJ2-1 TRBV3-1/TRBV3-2 TGTGCCAGCAGCCAAGTCATCAATGAGCAGTTCTTC CASSQVINEQFF
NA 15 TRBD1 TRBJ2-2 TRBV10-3 TGTGCCATCAGTTCGGGACAGCAGAACACCGGGGAGCTGTTTTTT CAISSGQQNTGELFF
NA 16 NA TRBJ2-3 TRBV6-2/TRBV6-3 TGTGCCAGCAGTTTGATCGCGCTGGGCAGCACAGATACGCAGTATTTT CASSLIALGSTDTQYF
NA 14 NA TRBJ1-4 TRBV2 TGTGCCAGCGGGGAGGAAGGGAGGAATGAAAAACTGTTTTTT CASGEEGRNEKLFF
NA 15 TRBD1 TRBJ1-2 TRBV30 TGTGCCTGGAGTGAGACGGGACAGGGGAACTATGGCTACACCTTC CAWSETGQGNYGYTF
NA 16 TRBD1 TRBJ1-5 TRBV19 TGTGCCAGTACCACGGGACAGGCGTTTAGCAATCAGCCCCAGCATTTT CASTTGQAFSNQPQHF
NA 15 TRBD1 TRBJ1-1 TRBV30 TGTGCCTGGAGTGTAGCAGGGGGTATGAACACTGAAGCTTTCTTT CAWSVAGGMNTEAFF
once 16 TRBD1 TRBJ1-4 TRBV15 TGTGCCACCAGCCCCGTCAGGGGGACAGGGGTCGAAAAACTGTTTTTT CATSPVRGTGVEKLFF
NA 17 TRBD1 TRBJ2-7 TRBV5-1 TGCGCCAGCAGCCTCACTGGAGGCTCCAGGGGGACCTACGAGCAGTACTTC CASSLTGGSRGTYEQYF
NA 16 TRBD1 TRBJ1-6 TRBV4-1 TGCGCCAGCAGCCGGGAAACAGGGGGGGGACGATCACCCCTCCACTTT CASSRETGGGRSPLHF
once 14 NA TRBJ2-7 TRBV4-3 TGCGCCAGCAGCCAAGATCCCCGACAGTACGAGCAGTACTTC CASSQDPRQYEQYF
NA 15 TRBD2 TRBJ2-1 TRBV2 TGTGCCAGCAGTGCCGAGCGGGGGGTATACAATGAGCAGTTCTTC CASSAERGVYNEQFF
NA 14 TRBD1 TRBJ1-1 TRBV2 TGTGCCAGCAGTGTATACAGGGGCGGCACTGAAGCTTTCTTT CASSVYRGGTEAFF
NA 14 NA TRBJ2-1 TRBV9 TGTGCCAGCAGCGTGGCGGACTCCTACAATGAGCAGTTCTTC CASSVADSYNEQFF
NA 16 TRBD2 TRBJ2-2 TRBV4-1 TGCGCCAGCAGCCACCCCGGGGGGGTAAACACCGGGGAGCTGTTTTTT CASSHPGGVNTGELFF
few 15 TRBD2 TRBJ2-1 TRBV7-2 TGTGCCAGCAGCTTAGAGCGGGGGACTAACAATGAGCAGTTCTTC CASSLERGTNNEQFF
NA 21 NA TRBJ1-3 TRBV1 TGCACCAGCAGCCAACCAAGAGAAGATGCAAGCTCACTCGTCTCTGGAAACACCATATATTTT CTSSQPREDASSLVSGNTIYF
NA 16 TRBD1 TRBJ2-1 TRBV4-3 TGCGCCAGCAGCCAAGATGTCAGGGGGCGCGGTAATGAGCAGTTCTTC CASSQDVRGRGNEQFF
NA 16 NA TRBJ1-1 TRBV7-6 TGTGCCAGCAGCTTAGGGGACGGGGGGATCACAACTGAAGCTTTCTTT CASSLGDGGITTEAFF
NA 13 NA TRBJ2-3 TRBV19 TGTGCCAGTAGTACGGTTTTCACAGATACGCAGTATTTT CASSTVFTDTQYF
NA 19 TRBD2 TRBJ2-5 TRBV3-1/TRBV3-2 TGTGCCAGCAGCCAACACGGGACTAGCGGGGGGGCGGGACAAGAGACCCAGTACTTC CASSQHGTSGGAGQETQYF
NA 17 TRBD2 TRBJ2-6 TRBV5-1 TGCGCCAGCAGCCGACTAGCGGGGGTCTCTGGGGCCAACGTCCTGACTTTC CASSRLAGVSGANVLTF
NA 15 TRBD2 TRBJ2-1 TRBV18 TGTGCCAGCTCACCCGGGGGGGGCTCTATAAATGAGCAGTTCTTC CASSPGGGSINEQFF
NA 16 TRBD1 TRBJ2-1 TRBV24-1 TGTGCCACCAGTGATTTGCCTGACAGGGGGCTAGGGGAGCAGTTCTTC CATSDLPDRGLGEQFF